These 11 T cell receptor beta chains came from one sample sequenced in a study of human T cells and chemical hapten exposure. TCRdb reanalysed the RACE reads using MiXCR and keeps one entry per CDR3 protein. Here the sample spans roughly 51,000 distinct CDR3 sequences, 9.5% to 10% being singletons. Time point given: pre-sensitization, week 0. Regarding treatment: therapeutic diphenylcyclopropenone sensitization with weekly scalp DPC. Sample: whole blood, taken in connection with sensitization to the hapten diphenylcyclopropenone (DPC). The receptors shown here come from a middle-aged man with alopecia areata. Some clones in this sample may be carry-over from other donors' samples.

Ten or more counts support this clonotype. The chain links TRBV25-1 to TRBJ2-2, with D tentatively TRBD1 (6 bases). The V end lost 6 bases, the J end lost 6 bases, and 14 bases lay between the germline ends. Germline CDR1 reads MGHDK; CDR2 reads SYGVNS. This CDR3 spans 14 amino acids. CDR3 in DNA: TGTGCCAGCAGCCCCGGAGCAGGGGCCGGGGAGCTGTTTTTT. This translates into CASSPGAGAGELFF.

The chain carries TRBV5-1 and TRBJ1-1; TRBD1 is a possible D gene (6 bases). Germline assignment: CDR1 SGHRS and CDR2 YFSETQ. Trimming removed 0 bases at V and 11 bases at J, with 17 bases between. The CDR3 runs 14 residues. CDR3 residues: CASSLDRGPFVAFF. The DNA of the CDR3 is TGCGCCAGCAGCTTGGATCGGGGGCCCTTCGTGGCTTTCTTT.

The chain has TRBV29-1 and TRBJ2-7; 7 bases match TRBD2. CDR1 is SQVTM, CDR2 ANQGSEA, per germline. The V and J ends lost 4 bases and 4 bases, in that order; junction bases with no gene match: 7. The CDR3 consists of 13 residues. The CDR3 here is CSVGLGGPYEQYF. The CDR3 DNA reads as TGCAGCGTTGGCTTGGGAGGGCCTTACGAGCAGTACTTC.

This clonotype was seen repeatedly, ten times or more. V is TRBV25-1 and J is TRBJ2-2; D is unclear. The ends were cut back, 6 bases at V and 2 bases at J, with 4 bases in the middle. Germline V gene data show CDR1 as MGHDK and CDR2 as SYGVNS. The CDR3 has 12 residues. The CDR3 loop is CASRANTGELFF. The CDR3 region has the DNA TGTGCCAGCAGGGCCAACACCGGGGAGCTGTTTTTT.

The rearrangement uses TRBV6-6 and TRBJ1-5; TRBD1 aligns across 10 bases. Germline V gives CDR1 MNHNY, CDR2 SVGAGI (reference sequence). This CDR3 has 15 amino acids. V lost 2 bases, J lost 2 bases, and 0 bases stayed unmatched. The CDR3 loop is CASSYGTGGNQPQHF. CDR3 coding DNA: TGTGCCAGCAGTTACGGGACAGGGGGCAATCAGCCCCAGCATTTT.

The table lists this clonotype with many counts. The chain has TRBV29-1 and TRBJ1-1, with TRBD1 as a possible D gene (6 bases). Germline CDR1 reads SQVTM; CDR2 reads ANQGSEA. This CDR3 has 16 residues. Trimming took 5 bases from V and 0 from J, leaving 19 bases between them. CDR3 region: CSVSKASQGVNTEAFF. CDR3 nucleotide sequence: TGCAGCGTTTCAAAGGCCTCACAGGGAGTGAACACTGAAGCTTTCTTT.

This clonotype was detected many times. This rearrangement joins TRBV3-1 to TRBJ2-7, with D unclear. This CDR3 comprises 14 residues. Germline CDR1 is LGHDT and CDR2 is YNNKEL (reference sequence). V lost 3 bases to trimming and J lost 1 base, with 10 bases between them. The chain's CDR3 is CASSQSTVSYEQYF. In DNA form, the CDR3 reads TGTGCCAGCAGCCAGTCCACAGTGTCCTACGAGCAGTACTTC.

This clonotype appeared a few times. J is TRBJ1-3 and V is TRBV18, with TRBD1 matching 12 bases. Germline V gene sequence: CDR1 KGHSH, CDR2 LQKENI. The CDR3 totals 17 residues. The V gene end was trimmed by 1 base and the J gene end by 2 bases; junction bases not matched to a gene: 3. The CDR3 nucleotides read TGTGCCAGCTCACCACAGGGACAGGGGGCTACTGGAAACACCATATATTTT. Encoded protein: CASSPQGQGATGNTIYF.

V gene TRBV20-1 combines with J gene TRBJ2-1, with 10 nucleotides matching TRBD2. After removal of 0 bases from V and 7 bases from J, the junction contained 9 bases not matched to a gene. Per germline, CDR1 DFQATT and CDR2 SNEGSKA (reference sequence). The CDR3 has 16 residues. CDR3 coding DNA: TGCAGTGCTAGAGATCCCTCCTTAGCGGGAGGTAATGAGCAGTTCTTC. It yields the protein CSARDPSLAGGNEQFF.

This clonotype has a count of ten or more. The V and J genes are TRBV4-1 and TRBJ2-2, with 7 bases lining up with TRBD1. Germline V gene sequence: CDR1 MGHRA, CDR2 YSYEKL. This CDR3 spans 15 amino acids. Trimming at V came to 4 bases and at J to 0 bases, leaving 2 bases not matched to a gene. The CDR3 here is CASSPTGANTGELFF. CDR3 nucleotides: TGCGCCAGCAGCCCTACAGGGGCGAACACCGGGGAGCTGTTTTTT.

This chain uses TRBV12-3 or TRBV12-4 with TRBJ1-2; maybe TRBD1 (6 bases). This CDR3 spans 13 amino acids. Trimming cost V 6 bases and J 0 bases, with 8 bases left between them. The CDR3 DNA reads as TGTGCCAGCAGGGACAGCACTAACTATGGCTACACCTTC. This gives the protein CASRDSTNYGYTF.